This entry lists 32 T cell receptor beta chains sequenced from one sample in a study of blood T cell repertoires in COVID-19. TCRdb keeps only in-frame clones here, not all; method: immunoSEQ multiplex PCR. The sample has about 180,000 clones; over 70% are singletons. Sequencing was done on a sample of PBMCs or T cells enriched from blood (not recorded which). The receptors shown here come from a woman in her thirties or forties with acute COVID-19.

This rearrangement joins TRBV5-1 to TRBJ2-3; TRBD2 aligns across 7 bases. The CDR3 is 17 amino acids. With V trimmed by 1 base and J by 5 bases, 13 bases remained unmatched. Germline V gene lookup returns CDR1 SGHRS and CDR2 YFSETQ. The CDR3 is CASSLRGVGGPGDTQYF. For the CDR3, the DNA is TGCGCCAGCAGCTTGAGGGGAGTGGGAGGGCCGGGAGATACGCAGTATTTT.

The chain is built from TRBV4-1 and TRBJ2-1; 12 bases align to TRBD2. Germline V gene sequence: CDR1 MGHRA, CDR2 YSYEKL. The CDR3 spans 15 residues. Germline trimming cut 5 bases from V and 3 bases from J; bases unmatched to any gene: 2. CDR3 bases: TGCGCCAGCAGCGGACTAGCGGGACTCTACAATGAGCAGTTCTTC. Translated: CASSGLAGLYNEQFF.

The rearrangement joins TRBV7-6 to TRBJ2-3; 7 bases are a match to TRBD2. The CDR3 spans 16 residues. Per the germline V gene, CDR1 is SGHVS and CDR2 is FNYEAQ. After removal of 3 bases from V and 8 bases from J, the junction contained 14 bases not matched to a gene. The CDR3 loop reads CASSFGRPGEGSTQYF. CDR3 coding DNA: TGTGCCAGCAGCTTCGGGCGGCCGGGGGAGGGTAGTACGCAGTATTTT.

In DNA form, the CDR3 reads TGCGCCAGCAGCTACGCGGGGGGCTCCTACAATGAGCAGTTCTTC. This translates into CASSYAGGSYNEQFF. The rearrangement links TRBV5-1 to TRBJ2-1; 8 positions match TRBD2. J lost 0 bases, V lost 3 bases, and 2 bases had no gene match. This CDR3 region has 15 residues. Germline V CDR1 and CDR2: SGHRS, YFSETQ.

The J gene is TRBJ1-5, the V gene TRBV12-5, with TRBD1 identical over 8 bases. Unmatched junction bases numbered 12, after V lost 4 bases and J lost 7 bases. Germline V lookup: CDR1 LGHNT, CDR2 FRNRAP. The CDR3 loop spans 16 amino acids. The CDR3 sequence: CASGYLLDRDGQPQHF. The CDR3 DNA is TGTGCTAGTGGTTACCTTTTGGACAGGGATGGGCAGCCCCAGCATTTT.

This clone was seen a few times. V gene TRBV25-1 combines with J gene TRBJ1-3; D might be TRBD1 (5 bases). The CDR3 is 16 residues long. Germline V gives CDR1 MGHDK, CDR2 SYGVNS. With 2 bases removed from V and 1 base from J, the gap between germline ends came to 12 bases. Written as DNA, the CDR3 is TGTGCCAGCAGTGAACCTTCGACAGAGTCTGGAAACACCATATATTTT. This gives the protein CASSEPSTESGNTIYF.

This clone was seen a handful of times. CDR3 DNA: TGCGCCAGCAGCTTGGGACTAGCCCCCAACGTCCTGACTTTC. Its translation: CASSLGLAPNVLTF. The V call is TRBV5-1, the J call TRBJ2-6, with TRBD2 matching 7 bases. After removal of 0 bases from V and 8 bases from J, the junction contained 2 bases not matched to a gene. CDR3 length: 14 residues. Per the germline V gene, CDR1 is SGHRS and CDR2 is YFSETQ.

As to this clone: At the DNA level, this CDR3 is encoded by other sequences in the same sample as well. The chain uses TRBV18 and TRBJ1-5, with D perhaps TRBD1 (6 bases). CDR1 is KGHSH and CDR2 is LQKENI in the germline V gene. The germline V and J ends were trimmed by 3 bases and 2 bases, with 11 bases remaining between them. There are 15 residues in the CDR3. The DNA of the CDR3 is TGTGCCAGCTCACCCAGGGGTGATGGCAATCAGCCCCAGCATTTT. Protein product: CASSPRGDGNQPQHF.

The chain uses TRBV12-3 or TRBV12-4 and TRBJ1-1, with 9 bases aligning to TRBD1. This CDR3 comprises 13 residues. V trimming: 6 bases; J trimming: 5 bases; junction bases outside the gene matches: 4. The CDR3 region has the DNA TGTGCCAGCAGGGGACAGGGACAGACTGAAGCTTTCTTT. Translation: CASRGQGQTEAFF.

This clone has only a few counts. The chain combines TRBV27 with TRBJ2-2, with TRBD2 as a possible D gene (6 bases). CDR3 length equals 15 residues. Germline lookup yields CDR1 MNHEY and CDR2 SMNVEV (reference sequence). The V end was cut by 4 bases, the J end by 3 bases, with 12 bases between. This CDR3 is CASSSGTYHTGELFF. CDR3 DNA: TGTGCCAGCAGTTCCGGGACTTACCACACCGGGGAGCTGTTTTTT.

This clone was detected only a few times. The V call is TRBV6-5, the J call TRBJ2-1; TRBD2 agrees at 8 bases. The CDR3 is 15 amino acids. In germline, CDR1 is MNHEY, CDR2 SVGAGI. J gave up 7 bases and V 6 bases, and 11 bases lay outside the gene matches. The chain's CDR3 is CASSYEGAGGNEQFF. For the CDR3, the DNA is TGTGCCAGCAGCTATGAAGGCGCGGGGGGTAATGAGCAGTTCTTC.

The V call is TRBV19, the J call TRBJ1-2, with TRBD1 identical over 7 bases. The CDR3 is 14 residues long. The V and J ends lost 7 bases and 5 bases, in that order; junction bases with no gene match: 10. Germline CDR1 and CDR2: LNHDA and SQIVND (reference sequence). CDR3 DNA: TGTGCCAGTACCGATGGGACAGCTCTATATGGCTACACCTTC. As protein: CASTDGTALYGYTF.

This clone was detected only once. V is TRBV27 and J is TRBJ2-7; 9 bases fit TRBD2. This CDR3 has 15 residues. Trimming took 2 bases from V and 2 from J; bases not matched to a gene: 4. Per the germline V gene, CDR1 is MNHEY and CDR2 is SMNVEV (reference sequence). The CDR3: CASSLVAGETYEQYF. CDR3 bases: TGTGCCAGCAGTTTAGTAGCGGGGGAAACCTACGAGCAGTACTTC.

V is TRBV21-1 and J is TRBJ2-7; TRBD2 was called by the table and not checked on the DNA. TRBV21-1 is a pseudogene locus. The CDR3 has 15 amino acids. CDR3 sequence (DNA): TGTGCCAGCAGCAAAGGGCCCAGCGGGAGCTACGAGCAGTACGTC. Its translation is CASSKGPSGSYEQYV.

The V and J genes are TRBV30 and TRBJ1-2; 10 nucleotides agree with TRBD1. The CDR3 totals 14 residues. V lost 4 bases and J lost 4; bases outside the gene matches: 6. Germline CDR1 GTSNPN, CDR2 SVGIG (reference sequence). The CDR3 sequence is CAWIRTGGIYGYTF. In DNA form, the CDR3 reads TGTGCCTGGATTAGGACAGGGGGAATCTATGGCTACACCTTC. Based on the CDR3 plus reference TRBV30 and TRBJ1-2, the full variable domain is SQTIHQWPATLVQPVGSPLSLECTVEGTSNPNLYWYRQAAGRGLQLLFYSVGIGQISSEVPQNLSASRPQDRQFILSSKKLLLSDSGFYLCAWIRTGGIYGYTFGSGTRLTVV.

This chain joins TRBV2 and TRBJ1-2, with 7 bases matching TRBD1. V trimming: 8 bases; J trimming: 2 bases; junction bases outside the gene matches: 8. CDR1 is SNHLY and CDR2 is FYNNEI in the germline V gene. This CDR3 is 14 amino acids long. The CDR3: CASVERQGNYGYTF. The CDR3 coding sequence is TGTGCCAGCGTTGAAAGACAGGGCAACTATGGCTACACCTTC.

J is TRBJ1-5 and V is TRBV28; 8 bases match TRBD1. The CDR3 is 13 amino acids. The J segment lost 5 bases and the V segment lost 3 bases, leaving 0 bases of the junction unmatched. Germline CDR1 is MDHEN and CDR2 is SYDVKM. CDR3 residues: CASSLDRDQPQHF. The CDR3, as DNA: TGTGCCAGCAGTTTGGACAGGGATCAGCCCCAGCATTTT.

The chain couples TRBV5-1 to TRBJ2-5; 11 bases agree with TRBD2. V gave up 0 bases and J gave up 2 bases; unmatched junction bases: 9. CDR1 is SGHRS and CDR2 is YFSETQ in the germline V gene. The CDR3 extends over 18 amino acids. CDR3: CASSLGGPGLAAQETQYF. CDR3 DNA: TGCGCCAGCAGCTTGGGAGGGCCGGGACTAGCGGCTCAAGAGACCCAGTACTTC. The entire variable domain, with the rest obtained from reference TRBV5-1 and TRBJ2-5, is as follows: KAGVTQTPRYLIKTRGQQVTLSCSPISGHRSVSWYQQTPGQGLQFLFEYFSETQRNKGNFPGRFSGRQFSNSRSEMNVSTLELGDSALYLCASSLGGPGLAAQETQYFGPGTRLLVL.

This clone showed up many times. This CDR3 is CASSLDGDNEQFF. Here the CDR3 DNA reads TGTGCCAGCAGCTTAGACGGGGACAATGAGCAGTTCTTC. The V gene is TRBV7-9, the J gene TRBJ2-1; TRBD2 might be the D (5 bases). Trimming took off 1 base at V and 5 bases at J, with 6 bases between the two ends. Germline-derived CDR1 and CDR2 are SEHNR and FQNEAQ (reference sequence). There are 13 residues in the CDR3.

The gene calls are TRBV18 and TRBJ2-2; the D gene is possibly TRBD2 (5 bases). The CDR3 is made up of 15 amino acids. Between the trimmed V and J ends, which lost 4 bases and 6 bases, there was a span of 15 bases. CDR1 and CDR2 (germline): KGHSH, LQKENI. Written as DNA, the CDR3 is TGTGCCAGCTCACTAAGCTTACGGGGTTCCGGGGAGCTGTTTTTT. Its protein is CASSLSLRGSGELFF.

Here the CDR3 reads CASSPGTGAAETQYF. CDR3 DNA: TGTGCCAGCAGCCCCGGGACAGGGGCAGCAGAGACCCAGTACTTC. The chain employs TRBV5-4 and TRBJ2-5; TRBD1 agrees at 10 bases. The CDR3 has 15 residues. After removal of 4 bases from V and 4 bases from J, the junction contained 7 bases not matched to a gene. CDR1 and CDR2 (germline): SGHNT, YYREEE (reference sequence). The complete variable domain, with remaining parts taken from reference TRBV5-4 and TRBJ2-5, reads ETGVTQSPTHLIKTRGQQVTLRCSSQSGHNTVSWYQQALGQGPQFIFQYYREEENGRGNFPPRFSGLQFPNYSSELNVNALELDDSALYLCASSPGTGAAETQYFGPGTRLLVL.

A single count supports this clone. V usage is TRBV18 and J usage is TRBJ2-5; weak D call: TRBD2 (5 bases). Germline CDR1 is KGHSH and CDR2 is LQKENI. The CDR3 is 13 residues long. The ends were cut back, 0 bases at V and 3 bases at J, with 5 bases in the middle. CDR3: CASSPPREETQYF. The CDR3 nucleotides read TGTGCCAGCTCACCACCGAGGGAAGAGACCCAGTACTTC.

CDR3 DNA sequence: TGTGCCAGCTCCCTTGACAGCTCCTACGAGCAGTACTTC. This codes for CASSLDSSYEQYF. V gene TRBV18 combines with J gene TRBJ2-7, with a weak D call TRBD1 (5 bases). The CDR3 extends over 13 amino acids. Trimming removed 6 bases from V and 0 bases from J, with 9 bases in between. In germline, CDR1 is KGHSH, CDR2 LQKENI.

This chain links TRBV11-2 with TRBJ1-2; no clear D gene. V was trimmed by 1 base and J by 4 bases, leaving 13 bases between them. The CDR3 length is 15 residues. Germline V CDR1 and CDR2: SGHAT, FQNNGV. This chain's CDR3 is CASSLASGSSYGYTF. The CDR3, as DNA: TGTGCCAGCAGCTTAGCCTCGGGGTCAAGCTATGGCTACACCTTC.

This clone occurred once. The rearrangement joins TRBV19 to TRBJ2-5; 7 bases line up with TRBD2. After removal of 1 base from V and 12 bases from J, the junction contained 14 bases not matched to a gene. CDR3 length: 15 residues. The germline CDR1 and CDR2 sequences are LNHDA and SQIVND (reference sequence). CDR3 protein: CASSIAGGRGRSEYF. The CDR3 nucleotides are TGTGCCAGTAGTATAGCTGGCGGGAGAGGAAGAAGTGAGTACTTC.

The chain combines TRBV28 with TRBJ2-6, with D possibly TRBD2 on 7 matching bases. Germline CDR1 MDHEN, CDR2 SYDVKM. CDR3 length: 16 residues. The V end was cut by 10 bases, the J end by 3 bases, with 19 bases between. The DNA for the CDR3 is TGTGCCACCCGGGGGGCGGGATCGTATGGGGCCAACGTCCTGACTTTC. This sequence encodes CATRGAGSYGANVLTF.

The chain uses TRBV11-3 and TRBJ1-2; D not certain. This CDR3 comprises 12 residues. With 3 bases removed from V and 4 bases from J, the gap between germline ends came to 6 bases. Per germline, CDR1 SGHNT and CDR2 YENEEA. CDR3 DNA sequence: TGTGCCAGCAGCTTTGTCTCCTATGGCTACACCTTC. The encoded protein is CASSFVSYGYTF.

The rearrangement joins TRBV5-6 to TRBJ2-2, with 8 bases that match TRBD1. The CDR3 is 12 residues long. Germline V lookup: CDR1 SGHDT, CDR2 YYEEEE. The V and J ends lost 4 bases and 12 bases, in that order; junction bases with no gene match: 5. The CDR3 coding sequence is TGTGCCAGCAGCCTGGGACAGGTTCAGCTGTTTTTT. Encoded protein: CASSLGQVQLFF.

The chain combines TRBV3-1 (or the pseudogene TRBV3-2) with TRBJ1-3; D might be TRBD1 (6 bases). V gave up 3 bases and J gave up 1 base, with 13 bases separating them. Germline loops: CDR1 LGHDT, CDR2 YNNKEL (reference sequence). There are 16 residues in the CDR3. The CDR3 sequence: CASSQAGGWSGNTIYF. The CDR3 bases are TGTGCCAGCAGCCAGGCGGGGGGCTGGTCTGGAAACACCATATATTTT.

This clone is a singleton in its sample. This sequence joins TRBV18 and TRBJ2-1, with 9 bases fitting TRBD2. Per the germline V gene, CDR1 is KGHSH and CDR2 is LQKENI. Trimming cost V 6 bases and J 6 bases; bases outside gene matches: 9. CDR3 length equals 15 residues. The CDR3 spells CASSPSAGGRNEQFF. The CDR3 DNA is TGTGCCAGCTCGCCCTCAGCGGGAGGTCGCAATGAGCAGTTCTTC. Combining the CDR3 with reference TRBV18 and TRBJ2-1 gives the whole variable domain NAGVMQNPRHLVRRRGQEARLRCSPMKGHSHVYWYRQLPEEGLKFMVYLQKENIIDESGMPKERFSAEFPKEGPSILRIQQVVRGDSAAYFCASSPSAGGRNEQFFGPGTRLTVL.

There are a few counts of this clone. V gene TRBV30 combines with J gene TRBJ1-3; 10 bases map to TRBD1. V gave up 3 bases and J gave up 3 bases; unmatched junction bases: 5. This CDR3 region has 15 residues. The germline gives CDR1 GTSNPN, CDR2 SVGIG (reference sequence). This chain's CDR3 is CAWRGTGAGGNTIYF. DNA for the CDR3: TGTGCCTGGAGGGGGACAGGGGCGGGTGGAAACACCATATATTTT.

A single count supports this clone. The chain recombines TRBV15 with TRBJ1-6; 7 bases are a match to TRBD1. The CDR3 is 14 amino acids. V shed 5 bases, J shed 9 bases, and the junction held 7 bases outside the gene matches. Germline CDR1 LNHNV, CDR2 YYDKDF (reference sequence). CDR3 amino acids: CATSDTGESSPLHF. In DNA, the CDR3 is TGTGCCACCAGCGATACAGGGGAATCTTCACCCCTCCACTTT.